This record looks at one T cell receptor beta chain sequence and its context. Its antigen is not identified. The data were obtained in a study of lymphopenia after photon versus proton radiotherapy. Study-level points and caveats: Post-nadir diversity loss with photons came from oligoclonal expansion, particularly CD8+ Temra cells. Survival link was tested only in deceased patients; proton benefit remains a possibility. Relative stability marked proton patients; photon patients lost diversity and naive cells.

Assay used: immunoSEQ multiplex PCR; TCRdb lists only in-frame clones, some missing. The sample holds 55,000 to 70,000 clones; 80% to 95% are singletons and the top ten take 2% to 2.5%. Trimming left V 2 bases short and J 10 bases short, with 18 bases between. Germline loops: CDR1 LNHNV, CDR2 YYDKDF (reference sequence). The CDR3 has 16 residues. The V gene is TRBV15, the J gene TRBJ1-6; D unresolved. Sequences were derived from peripheral blood, sampled from a patient treated with photon-based radiotherapy. This sequence was found in a woman between 35 and 50 years old with cholangiocarcinoma. The CDR3 here is CATSRKKNEGKSPLHF. CDR3 DNA sequence: TGTGCCACCAGCAGAAAAAAAAATGAAGGAAAATCACCCCTCCACTTT.